The 25 T cell receptor beta chains presented below share a single source sample, sequenced in a study of Graves' ophthalmopathy and Graves' hyperthyroidism. RNA transcripts yielded amplified TCR beta CDR3 regions. After a first-round RT-PCR with HTBI primers, a second-round multiplex PCR was run. TCRdb reprocessed the multiplex PCR reads via MiXCR and lists one record per CDR3 protein. The sample carries almost 400,000 distinct CDR3 sequences, 15% to 20% recorded once. Material for sequencing was peripheral blood. All receptors derive from a woman under 30 with Graves' ophthalmopathy.

The V and J genes are TRBV12-3 or TRBV12-4 and TRBJ1-1; D remains ambiguous. CDR3 size: 13 residues. The V end was cut by 9 bases, the J end by 0 bases, with 11 bases between. CDR3 in amino acids: CARTLELNTEAFF. CDR3 nucleotide sequence: TGTGCCAGGACCCTGGAACTGAACACTGAAGCTTTCTTT.

This clonotype was seen ten or more times. This chain uses TRBV7-2 with TRBJ2-7; D not certain. Trimming removed 5 bases from V and 7 bases from J, with 18 bases in between. The CDR3 covers 14 residues. Germline V gene sequence: CDR1 SGHTA, CDR2 FQGNSA. The CDR3 spells CASSPQQAGVEQYF. CDR3 sequence (DNA): TGTGCCAGCAGCCCGCAGCAAGCCGGTGTGGAGCAGTACTTC. The entire variable domain, with the rest obtained from reference TRBV7-2 and TRBJ2-7, is as follows: GAGVSQSPSNKVTEKGKDVELRCDPISGHTALYWYRQSLGQGLEFLIYFQGNSAPDKSGLPSDRFSAERTGGSVSTLTIQRTQQEDSAVYLCASSPQQAGVEQYFGPGTRLTVT.

CDR3: CATSSGALYNSPLHF. The CDR3, as DNA: TGTGCCACCAGCAGCGGGGCCCTTTATAATTCACCCCTCCACTTT. The rearrangement uses TRBV15 and TRBJ1-6; D might be TRBD1 (5 bases). The germline CDR1 and CDR2 sequences are LNHNV and YYDKDF (reference sequence). Trimming cost V 3 bases and J 4 bases, with 10 bases left between them. The CDR3 is made up of 15 amino acids.

Many counts were recorded for this clonotype. The rearrangement links TRBV5-1 to TRBJ2-7; 9 bases are a match to TRBD2. Germline V lookup: CDR1 SGHRS, CDR2 YFSETQ. J was trimmed by 1 base and V by 1 base; bases with no gene match: 3. CDR3 length: 15 amino acids. Here the CDR3 DNA reads TGCGCCAGCAGCTTGTTAGCGGGAGTTTCCTACGAGCAGTACTTC. This encodes CASSLLAGVSYEQYF.

This clonotype appeared many times. This rearrangement joins TRBV11-2 to TRBJ2-7; perhaps TRBD2 as D (6 bases). V lost 2 bases, J lost 0 bases, and 8 bases lay in between. Germline loops: CDR1 SGHAT, CDR2 FQNNGV. The CDR3 contains 14 residues. The CDR3 bases are TGTGCCAGCAGCTTAATCGGGAGCTCCTACGAGCAGTACTTC. The encoded protein is CASSLIGSSYEQYF. Based on the CDR3 plus reference TRBV11-2 and TRBJ2-7, the full variable domain is EAGVAQSPRYKIIEKRQSVAFWCNPISGHATLYWYQQILGQGPKLLIQFQNNGVVDDSQLPKDRFSAERLKGVDSTLKIQPAKLEDSAVYLCASSLIGSSYEQYFGPGTRLTVT.

This clonotype was recorded many times. CDR3 region: CASSPLSGGKAFF. The CDR3 DNA is TGTGCCAGCAGTCCTCTCAGCGGGGGTAAAGCTTTCTTT. The chain has TRBV27 and TRBJ1-1, with D possibly matching TRBD1 (5 bases). V lost 5 bases, J lost 9 bases, and 16 bases lay in between. This CDR3 spans 13 amino acids. The V gene's germline CDR1 is MNHEY and CDR2 SMNVEV (reference sequence).

Many counts were recorded for this clonotype. The genes are TRBV20-1 and TRBJ2-5; D is perhaps TRBD1 or TRBD2 (5 bases each). This CDR3 has 16 amino acids. V was pared by 6 bases and J by 2 bases, with 22 bases between. The germline CDR1 and CDR2 sequences are DFQATT and SNEGSKA (reference sequence). The CDR3 bases are TGCAGTGCCCGCCAAGGGTGGGGACGCCAACAAGAGACCCAGTACTTC. Protein sequence: CSARQGWGRQQETQYF.

The sample holds many counts of this clonotype. The V and J genes are TRBV6-1 and TRBJ1-1, with D perhaps TRBD1 (5 bases). Germline CDR1 is MNHNS and CDR2 is SASEGT. The CDR3 length is 16 residues. Trimming cost V 0 bases and J 4 bases, with 15 bases left between them. The CDR3 is CASSEASPGFGTEAFF. The CDR3 DNA sequence: TGTGCCAGCAGTGAAGCCTCCCCAGGGTTTGGCACTGAAGCTTTCTTT.

This clonotype has only one observation. The chain joins TRBV12-3 or TRBV12-4 to TRBJ2-5; 10 bases line up with TRBD2. CDR3 length: 18 residues. J gave up 6 bases and V 3 bases, and 16 bases lay outside the gene matches. CDR3 residues: CASSLVAGGRSPHKTQYF. CDR3 sequence (DNA): TGTGCCAGCAGTTTGGTAGCGGGAGGCCGGAGCCCCCATAAGACCCAGTACTTC.

This clonotype was observed many times. The chain recombines TRBV20-1 with TRBJ2-7; 8 bases map to TRBD1. The CDR3 spans 14 residues. V lost 0 bases to trimming and J lost 3 bases; unmatched junction nucleotides: 4. Germline-derived CDR1 and CDR2 are DFQATT and SNEGSKA (reference sequence). Here the CDR3 reads CSARDQGTGYEQYF. The CDR3, as DNA: TGCAGTGCTAGAGATCAAGGGACAGGCTACGAGCAGTACTTC.

The V call is TRBV12-3 or TRBV12-4, the J call TRBJ2-5, with D unresolved. Trimming cost V 3 bases and J 9 bases, with 14 bases left between them. CDR3 length: 13 amino acids. The CDR3 here is CASSFSEHWPQYF. CDR3 bases: TGTGCCAGCAGTTTTTCGGAACATTGGCCCCAGTACTTC.

This clonotype was observed a few times. J is TRBJ1-1 and V is TRBV6-1, with D maybe TRBD1 (5 bases). Germline CDR1 reads MNHNS; CDR2 reads SASEGT. Trimming stripped 4 bases from V and 1 base from J, with 13 bases between. The CDR3 spans 15 residues. CDR3 DNA: TGTGCCAGCAGTGGGGGCAGCTACAAGAACACTGAAGCTTTCTTT. It codes for CASSGGSYKNTEAFF.

This clonotype was detected many times. One end of the junction is discordant with germline, which a read error may explain. The genes are TRBV12-3 or TRBV12-4 and TRBJ1-4; TRBD1 matches at 11 bases. The CDR3 is 13 residues long. The CDR3 reads CAIQDRGREKPFF. CDR3 bases: TGTGCCATTCAGGACAGGGGGCGTGAAAAACCGTTTTTT.

J is TRBJ2-2 and V is TRBV6-2 or TRBV6-3; 7 nucleotides line up with TRBD2. Unmatched junction bases numbered 11, after V lost 9 bases and J lost 4 bases. This CDR3 comprises 15 residues. Germline V CDR1 and CDR2: MNHEY, SVGEGT. CDR3: CASSGAGSGTGELFF. The CDR3 DNA reads as TGTGCCAGTTCGGGAGCGGGATCGGGCACCGGGGAGCTGTTTTTT.

The chain recombines TRBV6-2 or TRBV6-3 with TRBJ1-2, with 12 bases matching TRBD1. Germline V CDR1 and CDR2: MNHEY, SVGEGT. J gave up 6 bases and V 4 bases, and 3 bases lay outside the gene matches. The CDR3 sequence is 14 residues long. The CDR3 DNA reads TGTGCCAGCAGTTGGGGACAGGGGGCGCATGGCTACACCTTC. This gives the protein CASSWGQGAHGYTF.

Ten or more counts support this clonotype. One base away lies a much larger clone, so this may be a sequencing read error. Given the absence of the conserved phenylalanine or tryptophan at the CDR3 end, a read error is likely. The chain combines TRBV6-5 with TRBJ2-7; no clear D gene. Germline V CDR1 and CDR2: MNHEY, SVGAGI. This CDR3 has 14 amino acids. V was shortened by 4 bases and J by 0 bases, with 10 bases between the two germline ends. In DNA, the CDR3 is TGTGCCAGCAGTTGGGTTGGCAACTCCTACGAGCAGTACCTC. This codes for CASSWVGNSYEQYL.

This chain uses TRBV9 with TRBJ1-5, with a tentative D call TRBD1 (5 bases). The CDR3 contains 14 residues. Per the germline V gene, CDR1 is SGDLS and CDR2 is YYNGEE. Trimming shortened V by 2 bases and J by 5 bases, and 11 bases separated the two germline ends. In DNA form, the CDR3 reads TGTGCCAGCAGCGTTGGGACCATGGATCAGCCCCAGCATTTT. Protein product: CASSVGTMDQPQHF.

In this sample, this clonotype turned up many times. The CDR3 does not end in the conserved phenylalanine or tryptophan, so this is likely a read error. This chain uses TRBV4-3 with TRBJ1-1; 7 bases fit TRBD1. The germline V gene has CDR1 LGHNA and CDR2 YSLEER. The junction had 7 bases not matched to a gene; V was cut back by 4 bases and J by 2 bases. This CDR3 has 15 residues. CDR3 in amino acids: CASSLETGSNTEAFS. CDR3 bases: TGCGCCAGCAGCCTAGAGACAGGGTCCAACACTGAAGCTTTCTCT.

The table lists this clonotype with many counts. The rearrangement joins TRBV12-3 or TRBV12-4 to TRBJ1-5, with D tentatively TRBD1 (5 bases). The germline V and J ends were trimmed by 3 bases and 4 bases, with 13 bases remaining between them. The CDR3 runs 15 residues. The DNA of the CDR3 is TGTGCCAGCAGTTTTGTCGGGGCCCCTAATCAGCCCCAGCATTTT. Its translation: CASSFVGAPNQPQHF.

The V call is TRBV6-4, the J call TRBJ1-1; tentative D call: TRBD1 (5 bases). The germline V gene encodes CDR1 MRHNA and CDR2 SNTAGT. Deletions cut 0 bases from V and 5 bases from J, with 10 bases between. The CDR3 extends over 14 amino acids. The CDR3 DNA reads as TGTGCCAGCAGTGACTCGAGTCGGGGGACTGAAGCTTTCTTT. Protein: CASSDSSRGTEAFF.

This clonotype was observed at least ten times. V usage is TRBV6-5 and J usage is TRBJ2-2; 14 positions agree with TRBD2. Per the germline V gene, CDR1 is MNHEY and CDR2 is SVGAGI. The trim removed 2 bases at V and 7 bases at J, leaving 3 bases unmatched. This CDR3 has 16 residues. The CDR3 region is CASSYGLAGGGGELFF. The CDR3 DNA reads as TGTGCCAGCAGTTACGGACTAGCGGGAGGTGGCGGGGAGCTGTTTTTT.

Ten or more counts support this clonotype. V gene TRBV6-5 combines with J gene TRBJ1-3; D is perhaps TRBD1 (5 bases). The length of the CDR3 is 17 residues. Germline V gives CDR1 MNHEY, CDR2 SVGAGI. V gave up 0 bases and J gave up 2 bases, with 14 bases separating them. This CDR3 is CASSYSWDPKAGNTIYF. The CDR3 nucleotides read TGTGCCAGCAGTTACTCGTGGGACCCCAAAGCTGGAAACACCATATATTTT.

This clonotype appeared many times. The rearrangement uses TRBV20-1 and TRBJ2-2; D remains unclear. The germline V gene has CDR1 DFQATT and CDR2 SNEGSKA (reference sequence). V gave up 6 bases and J gave up 5 bases, with 13 bases separating them. The CDR3 runs to 13 residues. The CDR3 protein is CSAPPGRTGELFF. The CDR3 region has the DNA TGCAGTGCCCCACCCGGGCGGACCGGGGAGCTGTTTTTT.

The sample holds many counts of this clonotype. The chain has TRBV7-9 and TRBJ1-2; D may be TRBD1 (5 bases). The CDR3 totals 14 residues. V was clipped by 5 bases and J by 6 bases, with 16 bases between them. Germline V gives CDR1 SEHNR, CDR2 FQNEAQ (reference sequence). The CDR3 DNA reads as TGTGCCAGCAGCCCCGAACGGGGGAAAGATGGCTACACCTTC. It is translated as CASSPERGKDGYTF.

This clonotype came up many times. This chain links TRBV7-2 with TRBJ2-7; TRBD1 is a possible D gene (6 bases). The CDR3 loop spans 15 amino acids. Trimming removed 2 bases at V and 3 bases at J, with 14 bases between. CDR1 is SGHTA, CDR2 FQGNSA, per germline. The DNA for the CDR3 is TGTGCCAGCAGCTTAACTTCGACAGGCGACTACGAGCAGTACTTC. Amino acids: CASSLTSTGDYEQYF.